Sequencing of this TCR beta chain was carried out in a study of blood T cell repertoires in COVID-19 (dated by TCRdb to 2018 to 2020). For the study in its entirety: Samples from collaborators originated in the United States, Italy and Spain and spanned both the acute and convalescent phases of COVID-19. The prospective study material was composed of cDNA or gDNA derived from T cells, B-cell-depleted T cells, or PBMCs. Deeply sampled blood TCRbeta repertoires from subjects exposed to, actively infected with, or recovered from COVID-19 were included in the dataset. The repertoires were released in a freely available public database meant as a resource for research on the immune response to SARS-CoV-2. The samples were drawn from two sources: the first 160 participants of the ongoing ImmuneRACE study, and 950 to 1,500 subjects contributed by 6 global collaborators. Sample metadata almost always included a de-identified subject ID, COVID-19 status, age in years and sex. Where available, HLA class I and class II types were obtained from metadata supplied by the sample provider rather than from assay-based typing.

Of note for this clone: Its specific antigen is unknown. No much larger clone exists at a distance of one base, and base qualities are not known.

Counted from cysteine to phenylalanine, this CDR3 has 14 amino acids. The DNA shown is the 42-base CDR3, in frame from base 1. Trimming removed 1 base from V and 4 bases from J, leaving 10 bases between the germline ends. The germline V gene encodes CDR1 MGHRA and CDR2 YSYEKL. The collaborating institutions used their own protocols to collect whole blood in K2EDTA tubes. For TCRbeta analysis, collaborators shipped samples in one of three forms: frozen whole blood, isolated PBMCs, or DNA extracted from either of those sample types. Broad study findings and their caveats: Clinical and demographic metadata were provided uncurated, with the amount varying by source and participant.

TCRbeta CDR3 regions were amplified from genomic DNA using the immunoSEQ Assay, a bias-controlled multiplex PCR. In the source study's methods: Nucleated cell counts per sample were estimated from amplification of reference gene primers within the assay. Sequence reads were collapsed and filtered to measure the absolute abundance of every unique TCRbeta CDR3 rearrangement. For each sample, productive Simpson clonality was calculated as the square root of Simpson's diversity index over productive rearrangements. What TCRdb holds here is the immuneACCESS table cut down to in-frame rearrangements. Part of the clones is not present; checked against another copy, under half of the missing clones reflect an unresolved V gene, and the others are unexplained. V, J and clone size are taken as reported in that table, and D and trimming were inferred from the DNA itself. The table for this sample lists approximately 50,000 clones; over 80% of them were counted only once. The ten largest account for around an eighth of the sample.

The sequenced sample consisted of peripheral blood. This chain is built from TRBV4-1 and TRBJ1-1, with a tentative D gene TRBD1 over 5 matching bases. The clonotype originates from a human donor in a cohort sampled during active COVID-19. DNA sequence: TGCGCCAGCAGCCAAGGGCAGGGTGCCACTGAAGCTTTCTTT. Its coded protein is CASSQGQGATEAFF.